The present T cell receptor (beta chain) was sequenced within a study of cytomegalovirus exposure and HLA in healthy donors. V was clipped by 10 bases and J by 7 bases; unmatched bases: 10. CDR3 size: 13 residues. The germline V gene encodes CDR1 ENHRY and CDR2 SYGVKD. The PCR made use of 60 Vbeta and 13 Jbeta primers. Some clones are missing from TCRdb's copy, which holds only in-frame ones; the method was immunoSEQ multiplex PCR. The sample carries roughly 200,000 clones, roughly 74% recorded once. This receptor was taken from a female donor in good health and CMV-seronegative. The chain uses TRBV10-3 and TRBJ2-7; 10 bases are a match to TRBD1. The sequenced sample was PBMCs. The CDR3 spells CATEPTGGGEQYF. The CDR3 region has the DNA TGTGCCACCGAACCGACAGGGGGCGGGGAGCAGTACTTC.